Below are 29 T cell receptor beta chains sequenced from a single sample in a study of shared clonotypes between healthy human individuals. The assay was immunoSEQ multiplex PCR, and TCRdb's table has in-frame clones only and misses some. Among roughly 890,000 clones listed, over 90% were seen once. As defined, naive CD8 cells were CD45RO-negative and positively selected for CCR7, with terminally differentiated effector memory CD45RA+ cells excluded. Sequenced input: naive CD8+ T cells sorted from blood. All receptors come from a man aged 25-45 years in good health.

The genes are TRBV28 and TRBJ2-1; 8 positions agree with TRBD1. Germline V gene data show CDR1 as MDHEN and CDR2 as SYDVKM. With V trimmed by 1 base and J by 5 bases, 13 bases remained unmatched. CDR3 size: 18 residues. The DNA for the CDR3 is TGTGCCAGCAGTTTATTCGCGATTATCGGGACAGGAAACAATGAGCAGTTCTTC. Protein product: CASSLFAIIGTGNNEQFF.

The chain is built from TRBV10-1 and TRBJ2-1; D is possibly TRBD2 (6 bases). Between the trimmed V and J ends, which lost 4 bases and 15 bases, there was a span of 10 bases. Germline-derived CDR1 and CDR2 are WNHNN and SYGVQD (reference sequence). This CDR3 is built from 10 residues. In nucleotides, the CDR3 is TGCGCCAGCAGTGTGGGGACTTCGTTCTTC. Translation: CASSVGTSFF.

V gene TRBV5-6 combines with J gene TRBJ2-5, with no clear D. V was cut by 1 base and J by 3 bases, with 7 bases left in between. Germline V lookup: CDR1 SGHDT, CDR2 YYEEEE. The CDR3 spans 13 residues. The CDR3 loop is CASSLLVEETQYF. The CDR3 nucleotides read TGTGCCAGCAGCTTGTTAGTGGAAGAGACCCAGTACTTC. The full variable domain, completed using reference TRBV5-6 and TRBJ2-5, is DAGVTQSPTHLIKTRGQQVTLRCSPKSGHDTVSWYQQALGQGPQFIFQYYEEEERQRGNFPDRFSGHQFPNYSSELNVNALLLGDSALYLCASSLLVEETQYFGPGTRLLVL.

The chain is built from TRBV7-8 and TRBJ2-1; D is possibly TRBD2 (5 bases). Germline-derived CDR1 and CDR2 are SGHVS and FQNEAQ. V shed 2 bases and J shed 8 bases, with 13 bases lying between them. CDR3 length equals 14 residues. The CDR3 nucleotides read TGTGCCAGCAGCTTACGGACTCGTGTTCATGAGCAGTTCTTC. The encoded protein is CASSLRTRVHEQFF.

V usage is TRBV28 and J usage is TRBJ2-5; TRBD1 aligns across 10 bases. Trimming took 5 bases from V and 5 from J; bases not matched to a gene: 14. The CDR3 is 17 residues long. The V gene's germline CDR1 is MDHEN and CDR2 SYDVKM. CDR3 DNA sequence: TGTGCCAGCAGTCCGGGCCGGCGACAGGGGGCGCGGGAGACCCAGTACTTC. Amino acids: CASSPGRRQGARETQYF.

This clone was observed once. This sequence joins TRBV18 and TRBJ1-5; TRBD1 is a possible D gene (6 bases). Germline V gene lookup returns CDR1 KGHSH and CDR2 LQKENI. The CDR3 sequence is 16 residues long. The V and J ends lost 1 base and 0 bases respectively, with 10 bases between them. The CDR3 loop reads CASSPLAGDSNQPQHF. The CDR3 nucleotides are TGTGCCAGCTCACCACTGGCAGGGGATAGCAATCAGCCCCAGCATTTT.

This sequence joins TRBV4-1 and TRBJ2-7, with unresolved D. Germline CDR1 MGHRA, CDR2 YSYEKL. The length of the CDR3 is 14 residues. Trimming removed 3 bases at V and 8 bases at J, with 17 bases between. The CDR3 region has the DNA TGCGCCAGCAGCCAGAGGATAGGCAGGCAGCAGCAGTACTTC. Its protein is CASSQRIGRQQQYF.

The V and J genes are TRBV14 and TRBJ2-5; 11 bases agree with TRBD2. With V trimmed by 4 bases and J by 3 bases, 4 bases remained unmatched. The CDR3 consists of 15 residues. Germline loops: CDR1 SGHDN, CDR2 FVKESK. CDR3: CASSLAGLAEETQYF. The DNA of the CDR3 is TGTGCCAGCAGCCTAGCGGGACTAGCGGAAGAGACCCAGTACTTC.

The chain carries TRBV7-9 and TRBJ2-1; 10 bases agree with TRBD2. The CDR3 runs 16 residues. Trimming removed 5 bases from V and 8 bases from J; junction bases left unmatched: 12. Germline assignment: CDR1 SEHNR and CDR2 FQNEAQ (reference sequence). The CDR3 DNA reads as TGTGCCAGCAGCCCCTTGCTAGCGGGAGTCCCCCATGAGCAGTTCTTC. This translates into CASSPLLAGVPHEQFF.

The rearrangement joins TRBV5-4 to TRBJ2-1, with D perhaps matching TRBD2 (6 bases). This CDR3 region has 12 residues. From germline, CDR1 is SGHNT and CDR2 YYREEE (reference sequence). V was shortened by 4 bases and J by 8 bases, with 10 bases between the two germline ends. This chain's CDR3 is CASSGGGYEQFF. Here the CDR3 DNA reads TGTGCCAGCAGCGGAGGAGGGTATGAGCAGTTCTTC. The variable domain in full, completed from reference TRBV5-4 and TRBJ2-1, reads ETGVTQSPTHLIKTRGQQVTLRCSSQSGHNTVSWYQQALGQGPQFIFQYYREEENGRGNFPPRFSGLQFPNYSSELNVNALELDDSALYLCASSGGGYEQFFGPGTRLTVL.

CDR3 region: CASSSDREDGNTIYF. CDR3 in DNA: TGTGCCAGCAGCTCCGACAGGGAGGATGGAAACACCATATATTTT. This sequence joins TRBV9 and TRBJ1-3, with TRBD1 matching 7 bases. Looked up from germline, CDR1 is SGDLS and CDR2 is YYNGEE. Germline trimming cut 4 bases from V and 3 bases from J; bases unmatched to any gene: 7. The length of the CDR3 is 15 residues.

V is TRBV4-1 and J is TRBJ2-5; D is uncertain. In germline, CDR1 is MGHRA, CDR2 YSYEKL. CDR3 length: 14 residues. The V and J ends lost 2 bases and 4 bases respectively, with 11 bases between them. CDR3 nucleotides: TGCGCCAGCAGCCAATACAAGGACGGAGAGACCCAGTACTTC. Translating it yields CASSQYKDGETQYF.

The rearrangement uses TRBV23-1 and TRBJ2-6; D unresolved. TRBV23-1 is given ORF status, its function remaining uncertain. The CDR3 extends over 19 amino acids. Trimming cost V 0 bases and J 1 base, with 16 bases left between them. The CDR3 sequence: CASSQSPTPRRSGANVLTF. The CDR3 DNA follows: TGCGCCAGCAGTCAATCACCGACCCCCCGGCGATCTGGGGCCAACGTCCTGACTTTC.

CDR3 region: CSVRPGQTVPSQYF. The DNA for the CDR3 is TGCAGCGTGAGGCCAGGACAGACGGTTCCCTCGCAGTACTTC. This chain connects TRBV29-1 to TRBJ2-7, with a tentative D call TRBD1 (6 bases). CDR3 length: 14 residues. Deletions cut 6 bases from V and 9 bases from J, with 24 bases between. Looked up from germline, CDR1 is SQVTM and CDR2 is ANQGSEA.

The chain recombines TRBV11-2 with TRBJ2-7; D is perhaps TRBD2 (6 bases). The CDR3 covers 15 residues. From germline, CDR1 is SGHAT and CDR2 FQNNGV. V was trimmed by 2 bases and J by 0 bases, leaving 11 bases between them. CDR3 region: CASSLSFGSSYEQYF. CDR3 nucleotide sequence: TGTGCCAGCAGCTTATCTTTCGGGAGCTCCTACGAGCAGTACTTC.

The J gene is TRBJ2-4, the V gene TRBV18, with unresolved D. The germline gives CDR1 KGHSH, CDR2 LQKENI. The CDR3 length is 16 residues. Trimming cost V 2 bases and J 0 bases, with 11 bases left between them. In DNA, the CDR3 is TGTGCCAGCTCACCAGGAACGGAGTTAGCCAAAAACATTCAGTACTTC. Translated: CASSPGTELAKNIQYF. The whole variable domain, remainder taken from reference TRBV18 and TRBJ2-4, is NAGVMQNPRHLVRRRGQEARLRCSPMKGHSHVYWYRQLPEEGLKFMVYLQKENIIDESGMPKERFSAEFPKEGPSILRIQQVVRGDSAAYFCASSPGTELAKNIQYFGAGTRLSVL.

The rearrangement uses TRBV6-5 and TRBJ1-5; no reliable D call. V was trimmed by 4 bases and J by 0 bases, leaving 10 bases between them. CDR1 is MNHEY, CDR2 SVGAGI, per germline. The CDR3 length is 15 residues. The CDR3 bases are TGTGCCAGCAGTTCGAGGCCTCATAGCAATCAGCCCCAGCATTTT. Protein sequence: CASSSRPHSNQPQHF.

The chain joins TRBV29-1 to TRBJ1-1; TRBD1 is a possible D gene (5 bases). Trimming stripped 1 base from V and 1 base from J, with 13 bases between. The germline V gene has CDR1 SQVTM and CDR2 ANQGSEA. The CDR3 spans 15 residues. The CDR3 DNA reads as TGCAGCGTTGAAGCCAGAGGGGAGACGAACACTGAAGCTTTCTTT. This codes for CSVEARGETNTEAFF.

This chain joins TRBV6-5 and TRBJ1-1; D not certain. V lost 1 base and J 5 bases, leaving 14 bases between the germline ends. Germline lookup yields CDR1 MNHEY and CDR2 SVGAGI. This CDR3 spans 15 amino acids. The CDR3 loop reads CASSYWAGSGTEAFF. In nucleotides, the CDR3 is TGTGCCAGCAGTTACTGGGCAGGAAGTGGAACTGAAGCTTTCTTT.

The chain employs TRBV11-2 and TRBJ1-1; D gene ambiguous. Deletions cut 2 bases from V and 1 base from J, with 20 bases between. The CDR3 sequence is 18 residues long. The V gene's germline CDR1 is SGHAT and CDR2 FQNNGV. The CDR3 loop reads CASSLRMFGETANTEAFF. The CDR3 coding sequence is TGTGCCAGCAGCTTACGGATGTTTGGGGAAACTGCGAACACTGAAGCTTTCTTT.

This clone has a single count. The gene calls are TRBV7-2 and TRBJ2-7; D possibly corresponds to TRBD2 (6 bases). The CDR3 covers 15 residues. Trimming took 5 bases from V and 0 from J, leaving 14 bases between them. Per germline, CDR1 SGHTA and CDR2 FQGNSA. The CDR3 DNA reads as TGTGCCAGCAGCCCAGCAGGGACTGCCTCCTACGAGCAGTACTTC. This sequence encodes CASSPAGTASYEQYF.

V usage is TRBV6-6 and J usage is TRBJ2-7; 15 bases map to TRBD2. Per germline, CDR1 MNHNY and CDR2 SVGAGI (reference sequence). The CDR3 covers 15 residues. The V segment lost 3 bases and the J segment 6 bases; nucleotides outside the gene matches: 3. The CDR3 region is CASSYGTSGRTEQYF. For the CDR3, the DNA is TGTGCCAGCAGTTATGGGACTAGCGGGAGGACCGAGCAGTACTTC.

The genes are TRBV7-6 and TRBJ2-1; the match to TRBD2 covers 9 bases. Germline CDR1 and CDR2: SGHVS and FNYEAQ. The CDR3 runs to 14 residues. The ends lost 2 bases at V and 7 bases at J; junction bases unmatched: 3. The CDR3 bases are TGTGCCAGCAGCTTAAGGCGGGAGGGTAATGAGCAGTTCTTC. Protein: CASSLRREGNEQFF. Supplemented by reference TRBV7-6 and TRBJ2-1, the full variable domain reads GAGVSQSPRYKVTKRGQDVALRCDPISGHVSLYWYRQALGQGPEFLTYFNYEAQQDKSGLPNDRFSAERPEGSISTLTIQRTEQRDSAMYRCASSLRREGNEQFFGPGTRLTVL.

This chain uses TRBV9 with TRBJ1-2; 10 nucleotides agree with TRBD1. J gave up 3 bases and V 3 bases, and 8 bases lay outside the gene matches. This CDR3 region has 16 residues. Germline V lookup: CDR1 SGDLS, CDR2 YYNGEE. CDR3: CASSAPGTGDDYGYTF. In DNA, the CDR3 is TGTGCCAGCAGCGCTCCCGGGACAGGGGACGACTATGGCTACACCTTC.

The gene calls are TRBV7-9 and TRBJ2-7; 7 nucleotides agree with TRBD1. This CDR3 has 13 amino acids. Germline V gene data show CDR1 as SEHNR and CDR2 as FQNEAQ (reference sequence). V was pared by 4 bases and J by 6 bases, with 6 bases of the junction left unmatched. CDR3 region: CASSWGTEFEQYF. The CDR3 DNA is TGTGCCAGCAGCTGGGGGACAGAGTTCGAGCAGTACTTC.

The chain joins TRBV11-2 to TRBJ2-7, with 8 positions matching TRBD2. CDR1 is SGHAT and CDR2 is FQNNGV in the germline V gene. The junction had 5 bases not matched to a gene; V was cut back by 1 base and J by 3 bases. The CDR3 is 15 amino acids. CDR3 sequence reads: CASSLGASGFYEQYF. CDR3 in DNA: TGTGCCAGCAGCTTAGGAGCTAGCGGGTTCTACGAGCAGTACTTC. Together with reference TRBV11-2 and TRBJ2-7, the CDR3 gives the full variable domain: EAGVAQSPRYKIIEKRQSVAFWCNPISGHATLYWYQQILGQGPKLLIQFQNNGVVDDSQLPKDRFSAERLKGVDSTLKIQPAKLEDSAVYLCASSLGASGFYEQYFGPGTRLTVT.

The rearrangement links TRBV28 to TRBJ1-5; no definite D call. The ends were cut back, 2 bases at V and 0 bases at J, with 8 bases in the middle. The germline V gene encodes CDR1 MDHEN and CDR2 SYDVKM. This CDR3 has 15 amino acids. The CDR3 sequence: CASSLKGYSNQPQHF. For the CDR3, the DNA is TGTGCCAGCAGTTTAAAAGGGTATAGCAATCAGCCCCAGCATTTT.

J is TRBJ1-1 and V is TRBV29-1; 7 nucleotides align to TRBD1. J was trimmed by 3 bases and V by 6 bases; bases with no gene match: 10. The CDR3 extends over 14 amino acids. The germline V gene encodes CDR1 SQVTM and CDR2 ANQGSEA. The CDR3 sequence is CSVARDSQYTEAFF. The CDR3 DNA follows: TGCAGCGTAGCACGGGACAGCCAGTACACTGAAGCTTTCTTT.

This clone came up once. V is TRBV9 and J is TRBJ2-1; 9 positions agree with TRBD2. Germline assignment: CDR1 SGDLS and CDR2 YYNGEE. This CDR3 spans 14 amino acids. V gave up 0 bases and J gave up 6 bases; unmatched junction bases: 1. CDR3 DNA: TGTGCCAGCAGCGTAGATAGCGGGAGCAATGAGCAGTTCTTC. It yields the protein CASSVDSGSNEQFF.